Listed here are 2 T cell receptor beta chains from one sample, sequenced in a study of molecular identifiers for immune sequencing clone quantification. TCRdb redid the calling of the PCR reads with MiXCR, one entry per CDR3 protein. This table has about 640,000 distinct CDR3 sequences, about 20% appearing once. The sample taken for sequencing was naive CD8+ T cells from blood, with Jurkat cell RNA spiked in. Indicated subset: FACS-sorted CD8+CD4-CCR7+CD45RA+ naive T cells. The receptor source for this set is a human donor in good health. Some libraries in this study had Jurkat cell RNA spiked in.

Concerning this clonotype: Given a much more abundant clone one base away, this may be a read error. V is TRBV7-9 and J is TRBJ2-3, with a possible D match to TRBD2 (6 bases). Trimming removed 5 bases at V and 2 bases at J, with 29 bases between. CDR3 length: 20 residues. CDR1 is SEHNR, CDR2 FQNEAQ, per germline (reference sequence). As DNA, the CDR3 is TGTGCCAGCAGCGACCGGGACTTCAATAACCCCAGAATCATCACAGATACGCAGTATTTT. This gives the protein CASSDRDFNNPRIITDTQYF.

This clonotype was detected many times. V gene TRBV4-3 combines with J gene TRBJ2-1, with D unclear. Trimming stripped 0 bases from V and 2 bases from J, with 11 bases between. CDR1 and CDR2 from the germline V gene are LGHNA and YSLEER. The CDR3 consists of 16 residues. CDR3 residues: CASSQDRKGPYNEQFF. The CDR3 DNA is TGCGCCAGCAGCCAAGATCGAAAGGGTCCCTACAATGAGCAGTTCTTC.